This is a list of T cell receptor beta chains from one sample in a study of vaccination effects on CD4 cells after COVID-19. Their recognized antigens are unknown. Measured with immunoSEQ multiplex PCR; TCRdb has only the in-frame clones, and not every one. The sample records under 80,000 clones, approximately 74% being singletons. The input for sequencing was CD4+ T cells from PBMCs cultured with HCoV-229E spike peptides, taken before COVID-19 vaccination. The receptors come from a human donor who received a COVID-19 vaccine. CDR3s include the opening cysteine and the closing phenylalanine or tryptophan. The D gene is left open where the match is weak. Size is stated for part of the rows, as once, few or many counts, or as a class when the clone is expanded.

J: TRBJ2-3; D: TRBD2; size: NA; length: 17; V: TRBV4-1; CDR3: CASSQRLAGGYTDTQYF; DNA: TGCGCCAGCAGCCAAAGACTAGCGGGGGGATACACAGATACGCAGTATTTT
J: TRBJ2-4; D: NA; size: NA; length: 19; V: TRBV3-1/TRBV3-2; CDR3: CASSQDMEGPMLGKNIQYF; DNA: TGTGCCAGCAGCCAAGATATGGAGGGGCCGATGTTGGGCAAAAACATTCAGTACTTC
J: TRBJ1-5; D: NA; size: few; length: 11; V: TRBV2; CDR3: CASSESQPQHF; DNA: TGTGCCAGCAGTGAAAGTCAGCCCCAGCATTTT
J: TRBJ2-3; D: NA; size: NA; length: 16; V: TRBV7-9; CDR3: CASSQRGVSSTDTQYF; DNA: TGTGCCAGCAGCCAGCGAGGGGTTTCTAGCACAGATACGCAGTATTTT
J: TRBJ1-4; D: NA; size: NA; length: 14; V: TRBV6-1; CDR3: CASSELFLEEKLFF; DNA: TGTGCCAGCAGTGAACTCTTCTTGGAGGAAAAACTGTTTTTT
J: TRBJ1-4; D: TRBD1; size: NA; length: 15; V: TRBV18; CDR3: CASSPTGSTNEKLFF; DNA: TGTGCCAGCTCACCGACAGGGTCGACTAATGAAAAACTGTTTTTT
J: TRBJ2-2; D: NA; size: few; length: 15; V: TRBV6-5; CDR3: CASSSPGGYAGELFF; DNA: TGTGCCAGCAGTTCTCCTGGCGGGTACGCCGGGGAGCTGTTTTTT
J: TRBJ2-4; D: NA; size: NA; length: 15; V: TRBV7-2; CDR3: CASGTLSGAKNIQYF; DNA: TGTGCCAGCGGGACACTCTCGGGGGCCAAAAACATTCAGTACTTC
J: TRBJ1-4; D: NA; size: few; length: 15; V: TRBV3-1/TRBV3-2; CDR3: CASSQSTATNEKLFF; DNA: TGTGCCAGCAGCCAAAGTACAGCAACTAATGAAAAACTGTTTTTT
J: TRBJ2-1; D: NA; size: NA; length: 16; V: TRBV7-2; CDR3: CASSHRRQSSYNEQFF; DNA: TGTGCCAGCAGCCACAGGCGACAGAGCTCCTACAATGAGCAGTTCTTC
J: TRBJ2-2; D: NA; size: NA; length: 14; V: TRBV6-5; CDR3: CASSVSRTAGELFF; DNA: TGTGCCAGCAGCGTCAGCCGTACAGCCGGGGAGCTGTTTTTT
J: TRBJ2-1; D: TRBD2; size: NA; length: 15; V: TRBV30; CDR3: CAWSLQTSARHEQFF; DNA: TGTGCCTGGAGTCTCCAGACTAGCGCCCGTCATGAGCAGTTCTTC
J: TRBJ1-2; D: TRBD1; size: NA; length: 14; V: TRBV6-5; CDR3: CASGSTGQGAGYTF; DNA: TGTGCCAGCGGATCGACAGGACAGGGAGCTGGCTACACCTTC
J: TRBJ2-1; D: NA; size: NA; length: 19; V: TRBV18; CDR3: CASSPLAGGVASSYNEQFF; DNA: TGTGCCAGCTCACCCCTGGCTGGGGGTGTGGCTTCCTCCTACAATGAGCAGTTCTTC
J: TRBJ2-5; D: NA; size: NA; length: 12; V: TRBV3-1/TRBV3-2; CDR3: CASSLNLETQYF; DNA: TGTGCCAGCAGCCTTAACCTCGAGACCCAGTACTTC
J: TRBJ1-4; D: TRBD1; size: few; length: 15; V: TRBV15; CDR3: CATSPQDRGGEKLFF; DNA: TGTGCCACCAGCCCTCAGGACAGGGGGGGAGAAAAACTGTTTTTT
J: TRBJ2-3; D: NA; size: NA; length: 13; V: TRBV6-5; CDR3: CASSTLSEVTQYF; DNA: TGTGCCAGCAGTACCCTGAGCGAGGTTACGCAGTATTTT
J: TRBJ2-3; D: TRBD1; size: NA; length: 15; V: TRBV5-1; CDR3: CASSLRDRAEDTQYF; DNA: TGCGCCAGCAGCTTGCGGGACAGGGCCGAAGATACGCAGTATTTT
J: TRBJ1-1; D: NA; size: NA; length: 12; V: TRBV19; CDR3: CASSRVGGTAFF; DNA: TGTGCCAGTAGCCGAGTAGGCGGGACGGCTTTCTTT
J: TRBJ1-4; D: NA; size: NA; length: 17; V: TRBV5-1; CDR3: CASSPRADGATNEKLFF; DNA: TGCGCCAGCAGCCCCCGGGCCGACGGTGCAACTAATGAAAAACTGTTTTTT
J: TRBJ1-5; D: NA; size: NA; length: 14; V: TRBV7-8; CDR3: CASSWDGDNQPQHF; DNA: TGTGCCAGCAGCTGGGACGGAGACAATCAGCCCCAGCATTTT
J: TRBJ1-1; D: NA; size: few; length: 12; V: TRBV4-1; CDR3: CASSQDAREAFF; DNA: TGCGCCAGCAGCCAAGATGCCAGGGAGGCTTTCTTT
J: TRBJ1-3; D: NA; size: NA; length: 15; V: TRBV30; CDR3: CAWSGDSRPGNTIYF; DNA: TGTGCCTGGAGTGGGGACTCCCGTCCTGGAAACACCATATATTTT
J: TRBJ2-1; D: TRBD1; size: NA; length: 14; V: TRBV27; CDR3: CASSEQGAINEQFF; DNA: TGTGCCAGCAGCGAACAGGGGGCGATCAATGAGCAGTTCTTC
J: TRBJ1-2; D: NA; size: NA; length: 13; V: TRBV5-1; CDR3: CASSPTGNYGYTF; DNA: TGCGCCAGCAGCCCCACAGGGAACTATGGCTACACCTTC
J: TRBJ1-1; D: NA; size: NA; length: 14; V: TRBV5-5; CDR3: CASSLNPPNTEAFF; DNA: TGTGCCAGCAGCTTGAACCCGCCGAACACTGAAGCTTTCTTT
J: TRBJ1-2; D: NA; size: NA; length: 12; V: TRBV23-1; CDR3: CASRRGAGGYTF; DNA: TGCGCCAGCAGGAGGGGTGCGGGAGGCTACACCTTC
J: TRBJ2-2; D: NA; size: NA; length: 18; V: TRBV21-1; CDR3: CASSKEEKGPKNTGELFF; DNA: TGTGCCAGCAGCAAAGAAGAAAAAGGGCCCAAGAACACCGGGGAGCTGTTTTTT
J: TRBJ1-6; D: TRBD1; size: NA; length: 18; V: TRBV2; CDR3: CASSVPGQGSRYNSPLHF; DNA: TGTGCCAGCAGTGTCCCGGGACAGGGGTCCCGCTATAATTCACCCCTCCACTTT
J: TRBJ1-1; D: TRBD1; size: NA; length: 13; V: TRBV5-1; CDR3: CASSSQGATEAFF; DNA: TGCGCCAGCAGCTCCCAGGGGGCAACTGAAGCTTTCTTT
J: TRBJ1-4; D: TRBD1; size: NA; length: 14; V: TRBV30; CDR3: CAWRGTGGAEKLFF; DNA: TGTGCCTGGAGGGGGACAGGGGGAGCTGAAAAACTGTTTTTT
J: TRBJ1-6; D: NA; size: once; length: 12; V: TRBV9; CDR3: CASSVTESPLHF; DNA: TGTGCCAGCAGCGTGACGGAGTCACCCCTCCACTTT
J: TRBJ1-6; D: NA; size: NA; length: 16; V: TRBV7-3; CDR3: CASSLMGTRNNSPLHF; DNA: TGTGCCAGCAGCTTAATGGGGACACGGAATAATTCACCCCTCCACTTT
J: TRBJ1-3; D: NA; size: NA; length: 12; V: TRBV28; CDR3: CASSLKRNTIYF; DNA: TGTGCCAGCAGTTTAAAGAGAAACACCATATATTTT
J: TRBJ2-1; D: NA; size: NA; length: 13; V: TRBV11-2; CDR3: CASRDFNYNEQFF; DNA: TGTGCCAGCAGGGACTTCAACTACAATGAGCAGTTCTTC
J: TRBJ1-2; D: NA; size: NA; length: 14; V: TRBV9; CDR3: CASSVGAANYGYTF; DNA: TGTGCCAGCAGCGTAGGGGCAGCTAACTATGGCTACACCTTC
J: TRBJ1-5; D: NA; size: NA; length: 14; V: TRBV9; CDR3: CASSPGSGSQPQHF; DNA: TGTGCCAGCAGCCCCGGGAGCGGAAGTCAGCCCCAGCATTTT
J: TRBJ1-4; D: NA; size: few; length: 15; V: TRBV7-8; CDR3: CASSLDQGRNEKLFF; DNA: TGTGCCAGCAGCTTGGACCAGGGCCGAAATGAAAAACTGTTTTTT
J: TRBJ2-6; D: NA; size: once; length: 18; V: TRBV24-1; CDR3: CATSPGQFKFSGANVLTF; DNA: TGTGCCACCAGCCCCGGACAGTTCAAATTCTCTGGGGCCAACGTCCTGACTTTC
J: TRBJ1-1; D: NA; size: NA; length: 16; V: TRBV15; CDR3: CATSREGGAFNTEAFF; DNA: TGTGCCACCAGCAGAGAGGGGGGGGCCTTCAACACTGAAGCTTTCTTT
J: TRBJ2-3; D: NA; size: NA; length: 12; V: TRBV3-1/TRBV3-2; CDR3: CASSPWADTQYF; DNA: TGTGCCAGCAGCCCCTGGGCGGATACGCAGTATTTT
J: TRBJ2-1; D: TRBD2; size: few; length: 13; V: TRBV18; CDR3: CASSPGLVDEQFF; DNA: TGTGCCAGCTCACCAGGACTAGTGGATGAGCAGTTCTTC
J: TRBJ2-5; D: NA; size: NA; length: 11; V: TRBV18; CDR3: CASSDQETQYF; DNA: TGTGCCAGCTCGGACCAAGAGACCCAGTACTTC
J: TRBJ1-2; D: TRBD1; size: NA; length: 14; V: TRBV3-1/TRBV3-2; CDR3: CASSPTGEGYGYTF; DNA: TGTGCCAGCAGCCCAACAGGGGAGGGTTATGGCTACACCTTC
J: TRBJ2-2; D: TRBD2; size: NA; length: 14; V: TRBV19; CDR3: CASGSSAGVGELFF; DNA: TGTGCCAGTGGGTCTTCAGCGGGGGTCGGGGAGCTGTTTTTT
J: TRBJ2-2; D: NA; size: few; length: 14; V: TRBV6-6; CDR3: CASSYRANTGELFF; DNA: TGTGCCAGCAGTTACAGGGCGAACACCGGGGAGCTGTTTTTT
J: TRBJ1-1; D: NA; size: NA; length: 14; V: TRBV5-1; CDR3: CASSSGTLSAEAFF; DNA: TGCGCCAGCAGCTCCGGGACACTAAGTGCTGAAGCTTTCTTT
J: TRBJ2-1; D: TRBD2; size: NA; length: 15; V: TRBV2; CDR3: CASAGLAGVGGEQFF; DNA: TGTGCCAGCGCGGGACTAGCGGGGGTAGGGGGTGAGCAGTTCTTC
J: TRBJ2-5; D: NA; size: NA; length: 13; V: TRBV24-1; CDR3: CATSDLSWETQYF; DNA: TGTGCCACCAGTGATTTGAGTTGGGAGACCCAGTACTTC
J: TRBJ2-2; D: NA; size: NA; length: 15; V: TRBV7-2; CDR3: CASSLSILNTGELFF; DNA: TGTGCCAGCAGCTTAAGTATTCTGAACACCGGGGAGCTGTTTTTT
J: TRBJ2-2; D: TRBD1; size: NA; length: 17; V: TRBV7-8; CDR3: CASSLPTGTGDPGELFF; DNA: TGTGCCAGCAGCTTACCAACCGGGACAGGGGATCCCGGGGAGCTGTTTTTT
J: TRBJ1-6; D: NA; size: NA; length: 13; V: TRBV11-3; CDR3: CASSSGMNSPLHF; DNA: TGTGCCAGCAGCTCCGGGATGAATTCACCCCTCCACTTT
J: TRBJ2-2; D: TRBD2; size: NA; length: 15; V: TRBV10-1; CDR3: CASRETSGYTGELFF; DNA: TGCGCCAGCAGGGAGACTAGCGGCTACACCGGGGAGCTGTTTTTT
J: TRBJ2-2; D: TRBD1; size: NA; length: 14; V: TRBV5-1; CDR3: CASSWDREVGELFF; DNA: TGCGCCAGCAGCTGGGACAGGGAGGTCGGGGAGCTGTTTTTT
J: TRBJ2-5; D: NA; size: NA; length: 16; V: TRBV5-1; CDR3: CASSLASALLTGTQYF; DNA: TGCGCCAGCAGCTTGGCCAGCGCGCTTTTAACGGGGACCCAGTACTTC
J: TRBJ1-3; D: TRBD1; size: NA; length: 16; V: TRBV29-1; CDR3: CSVEAGQGVSGNTIYF; DNA: TGCAGCGTTGAGGCGGGACAGGGAGTTTCAGGAAACACCATATATTTT
J: TRBJ2-2; D: TRBD2; size: NA; length: 19; V: TRBV24-1; CDR3: CATSDPGLAGGQVTGELFF; DNA: TGTGCCACCAGTGATCCGGGACTAGCGGGGGGGCAGGTCACCGGGGAGCTGTTTTTT
J: TRBJ2-3; D: NA; size: NA; length: 16; V: TRBV18; CDR3: CASSPIGQLRTDTQYF; DNA: TGTGCCAGCTCACCCATAGGACAGCTACGCACAGATACGCAGTATTTT
J: TRBJ2-6; D: NA; size: NA; length: 15; V: TRBV5-6; CDR3: CASSLGGARANVLTF; DNA: TGTGCCAGCAGCTTGGGCGGGGCGCGGGCCAACGTCCTGACTTTC